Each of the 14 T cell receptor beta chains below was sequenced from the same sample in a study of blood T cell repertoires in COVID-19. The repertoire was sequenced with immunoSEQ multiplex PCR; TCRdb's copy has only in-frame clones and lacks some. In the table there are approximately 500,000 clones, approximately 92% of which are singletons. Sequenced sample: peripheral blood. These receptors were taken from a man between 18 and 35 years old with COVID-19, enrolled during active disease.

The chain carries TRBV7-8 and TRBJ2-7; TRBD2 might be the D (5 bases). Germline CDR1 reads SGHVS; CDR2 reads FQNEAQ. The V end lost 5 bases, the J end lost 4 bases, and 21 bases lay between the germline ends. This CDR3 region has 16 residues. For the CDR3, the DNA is TGTGCCAGCAGCCCCAGGTCTACAAGCGGAACATACGAGCAGTACTTC. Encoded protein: CASSPRSTSGTYEQYF.

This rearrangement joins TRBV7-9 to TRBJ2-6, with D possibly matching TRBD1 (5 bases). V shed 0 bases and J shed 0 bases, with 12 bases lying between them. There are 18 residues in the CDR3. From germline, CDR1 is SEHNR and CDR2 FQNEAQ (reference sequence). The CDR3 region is CASSLAGRVLSGANVLTF. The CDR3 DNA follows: TGTGCCAGCAGCTTAGCGGGCAGGGTACTCTCTGGGGCCAACGTCCTGACTTTC.

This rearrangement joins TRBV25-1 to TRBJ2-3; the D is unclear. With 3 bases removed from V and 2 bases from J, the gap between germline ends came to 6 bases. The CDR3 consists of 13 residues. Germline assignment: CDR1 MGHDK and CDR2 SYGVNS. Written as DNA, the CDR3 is TGTGCCAGCAGTGACAGTTACACAGATACGCAGTATTTT. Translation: CASSDSYTDTQYF.

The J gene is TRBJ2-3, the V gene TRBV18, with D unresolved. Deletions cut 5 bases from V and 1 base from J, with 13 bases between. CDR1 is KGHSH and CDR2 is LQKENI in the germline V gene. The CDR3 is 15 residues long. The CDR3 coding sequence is TGTGCCAGCTCATTGACTCAACTGGGCACAGATACGCAGTATTTT. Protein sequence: CASSLTQLGTDTQYF.

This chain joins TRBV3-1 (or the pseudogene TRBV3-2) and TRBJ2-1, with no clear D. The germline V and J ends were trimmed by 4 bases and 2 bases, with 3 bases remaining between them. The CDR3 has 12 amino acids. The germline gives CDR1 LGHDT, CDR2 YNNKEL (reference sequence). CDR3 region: CASSPTYNEQFF. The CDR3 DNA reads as TGTGCCAGCAGCCCTACCTACAATGAGCAGTTCTTC.

As DNA, the CDR3 is TGTGCCAGCAGCAATAAATTTGAGATAAACCCTGGAAACACCATATATTTT. It translates to CASSNKFEINPGNTIYF. The chain joins TRBV21-1 to TRBJ1-3. TRBV21-1 is classified as a pseudogene. The length of the CDR3 is 17 residues.

The CDR3 here is CASSSRQGSNTGELFF. DNA of the CDR3: TGTGCCAGCTCATCCCGACAGGGCTCGAACACCGGGGAGCTGTTTTTT. The V gene is TRBV18, the J gene TRBJ2-2, with 7 bases aligning to TRBD1. There are 16 residues in the CDR3. Germline CDR1 is KGHSH and CDR2 is LQKENI. The V segment lost 5 bases and the J segment 0 bases; nucleotides outside the gene matches: 6.

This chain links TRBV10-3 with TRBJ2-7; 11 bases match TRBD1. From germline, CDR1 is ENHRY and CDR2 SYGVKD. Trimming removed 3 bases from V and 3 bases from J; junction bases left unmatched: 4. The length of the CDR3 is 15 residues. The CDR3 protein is CAISDPGQGDYEQYF. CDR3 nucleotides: TGTGCCATCAGTGACCCGGGACAGGGGGACTACGAGCAGTACTTC.

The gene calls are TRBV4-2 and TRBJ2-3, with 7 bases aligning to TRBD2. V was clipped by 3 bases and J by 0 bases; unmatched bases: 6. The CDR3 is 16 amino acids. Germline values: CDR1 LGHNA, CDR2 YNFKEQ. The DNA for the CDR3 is TGTGCCAGCAGCCAGGGGCGGGGGTCCAGCACAGATACGCAGTATTTT. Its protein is CASSQGRGSSTDTQYF.

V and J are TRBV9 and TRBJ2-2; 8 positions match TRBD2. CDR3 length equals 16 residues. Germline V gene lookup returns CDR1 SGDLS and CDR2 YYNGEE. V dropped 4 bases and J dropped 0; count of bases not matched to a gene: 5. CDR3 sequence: CASSPLAGTNTGELFF. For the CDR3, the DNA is TGTGCCAGCAGCCCCTTAGCGGGAACGAACACCGGGGAGCTGTTTTTT.

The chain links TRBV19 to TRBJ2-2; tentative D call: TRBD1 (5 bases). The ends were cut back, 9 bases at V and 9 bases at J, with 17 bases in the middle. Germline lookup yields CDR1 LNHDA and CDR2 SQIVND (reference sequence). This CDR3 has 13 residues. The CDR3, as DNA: TGTGCCAGCTCCCCATTTGGGGCCTGGGAGCTGTTTTTT. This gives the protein CASSPFGAWELFF.

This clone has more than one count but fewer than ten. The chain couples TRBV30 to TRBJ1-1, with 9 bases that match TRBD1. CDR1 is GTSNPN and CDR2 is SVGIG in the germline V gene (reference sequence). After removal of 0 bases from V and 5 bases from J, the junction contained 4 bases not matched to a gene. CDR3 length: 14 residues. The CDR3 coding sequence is TGTGCCTGGAGTGTACAGGGGGCGTATACTGAAGCTTTCTTT. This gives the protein CAWSVQGAYTEAFF.

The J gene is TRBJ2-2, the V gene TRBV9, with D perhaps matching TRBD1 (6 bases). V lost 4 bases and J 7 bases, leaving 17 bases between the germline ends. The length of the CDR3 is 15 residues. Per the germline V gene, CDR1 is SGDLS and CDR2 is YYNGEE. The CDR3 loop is CASSPHPGVSGELFF. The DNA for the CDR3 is TGTGCCAGCAGCCCTCACCCAGGGGTGAGCGGGGAGCTGTTTTTT.

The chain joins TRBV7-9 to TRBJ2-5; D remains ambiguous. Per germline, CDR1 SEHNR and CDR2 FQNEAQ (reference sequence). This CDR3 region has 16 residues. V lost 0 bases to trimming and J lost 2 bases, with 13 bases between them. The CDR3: CASSLAASLRQETQYF. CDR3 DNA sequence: TGTGCCAGCAGCTTAGCTGCTAGTTTGCGGCAAGAGACCCAGTACTTC.